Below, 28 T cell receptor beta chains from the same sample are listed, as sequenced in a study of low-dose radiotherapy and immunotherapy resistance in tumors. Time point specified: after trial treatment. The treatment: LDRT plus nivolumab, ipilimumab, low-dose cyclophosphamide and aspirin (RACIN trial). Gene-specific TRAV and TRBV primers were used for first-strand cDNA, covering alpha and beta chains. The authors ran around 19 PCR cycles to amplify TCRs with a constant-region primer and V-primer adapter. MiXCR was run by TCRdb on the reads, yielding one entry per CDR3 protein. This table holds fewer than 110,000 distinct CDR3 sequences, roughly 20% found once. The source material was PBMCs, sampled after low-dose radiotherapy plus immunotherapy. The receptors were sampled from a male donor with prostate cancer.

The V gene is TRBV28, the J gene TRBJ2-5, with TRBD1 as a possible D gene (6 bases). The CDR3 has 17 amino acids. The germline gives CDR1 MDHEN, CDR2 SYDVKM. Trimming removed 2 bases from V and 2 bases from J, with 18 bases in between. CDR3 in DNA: TGTGCCAGCAGTTTAAAGACAGGTTTTAACATTCAAGAGACCCAGTACTTC. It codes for CASSLKTGFNIQETQYF.

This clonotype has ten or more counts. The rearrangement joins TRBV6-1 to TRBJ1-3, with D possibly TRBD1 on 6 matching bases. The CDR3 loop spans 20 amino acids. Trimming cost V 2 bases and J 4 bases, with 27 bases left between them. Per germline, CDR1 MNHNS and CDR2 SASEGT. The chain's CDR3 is CASSESGRARWRGTGNTIYF. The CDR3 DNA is TGTGCCAGCAGTGAATCCGGCAGGGCGCGATGGAGGGGGACCGGAAACACCATATATTTT.

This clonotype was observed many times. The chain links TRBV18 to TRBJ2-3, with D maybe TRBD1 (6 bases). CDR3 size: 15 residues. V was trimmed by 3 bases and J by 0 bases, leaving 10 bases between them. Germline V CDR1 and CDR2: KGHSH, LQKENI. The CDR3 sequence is CASSPTQGSTDTQYF. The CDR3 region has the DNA TGTGCCAGCTCACCCACACAGGGTAGCACAGATACGCAGTATTTT.

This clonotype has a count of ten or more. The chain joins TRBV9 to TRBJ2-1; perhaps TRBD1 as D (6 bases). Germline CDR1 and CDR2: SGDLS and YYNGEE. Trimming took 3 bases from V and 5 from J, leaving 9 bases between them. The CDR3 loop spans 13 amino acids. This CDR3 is CASSGQDHNEQFF. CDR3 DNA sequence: TGTGCCAGCAGCGGACAGGATCACAATGAGCAGTTCTTC.

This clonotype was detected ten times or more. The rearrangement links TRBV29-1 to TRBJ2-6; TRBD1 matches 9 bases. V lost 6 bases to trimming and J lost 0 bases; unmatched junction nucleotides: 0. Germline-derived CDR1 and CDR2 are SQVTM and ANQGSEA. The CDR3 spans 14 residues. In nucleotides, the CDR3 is TGCAGCGTGACAGGGGGCTCTGGGGCCAACGTCCTGACTTTC. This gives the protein CSVTGGSGANVLTF.

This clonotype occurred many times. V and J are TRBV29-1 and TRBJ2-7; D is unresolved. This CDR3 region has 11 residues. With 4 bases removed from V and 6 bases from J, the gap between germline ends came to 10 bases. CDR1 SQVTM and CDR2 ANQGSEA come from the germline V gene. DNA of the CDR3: TGCAGCGTTGTGACGGCATCCGAGCAGTACTTC. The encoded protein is CSVVTASEQYF.

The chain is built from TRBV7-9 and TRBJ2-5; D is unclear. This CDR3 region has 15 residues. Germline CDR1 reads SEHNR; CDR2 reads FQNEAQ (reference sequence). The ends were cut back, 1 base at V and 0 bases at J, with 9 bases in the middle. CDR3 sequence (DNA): TGTGCCAGCAGCTTAGGAATGGGATACCAAGAGACCCAGTACTTC. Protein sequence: CASSLGMGYQETQYF.

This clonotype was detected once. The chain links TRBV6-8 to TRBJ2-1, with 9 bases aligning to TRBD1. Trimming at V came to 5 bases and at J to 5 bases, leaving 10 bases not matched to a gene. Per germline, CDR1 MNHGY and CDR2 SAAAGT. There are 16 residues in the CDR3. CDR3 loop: CASSAETGGGDNEQFF. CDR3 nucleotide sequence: TGTGCCAGCAGTGCTGAGACAGGGGGGGGGGACAATGAGCAGTTCTTC.

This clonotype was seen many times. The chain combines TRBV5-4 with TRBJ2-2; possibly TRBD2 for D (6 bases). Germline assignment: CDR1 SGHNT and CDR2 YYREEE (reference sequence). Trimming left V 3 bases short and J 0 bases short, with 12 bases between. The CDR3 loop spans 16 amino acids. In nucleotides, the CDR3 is TGTGCCAGCAGCTCCTATGGCGGGGCGAACACCGGGGAGCTGTTTTTT. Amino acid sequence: CASSSYGGANTGELFF.

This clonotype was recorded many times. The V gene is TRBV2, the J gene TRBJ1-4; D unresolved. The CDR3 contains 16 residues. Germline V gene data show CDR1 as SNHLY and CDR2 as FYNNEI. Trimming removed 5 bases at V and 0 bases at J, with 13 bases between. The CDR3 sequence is CASSQWWSSTNEKLFF. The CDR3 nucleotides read TGTGCCAGCAGTCAGTGGTGGTCGTCAACTAATGAAAAACTGTTTTTT.

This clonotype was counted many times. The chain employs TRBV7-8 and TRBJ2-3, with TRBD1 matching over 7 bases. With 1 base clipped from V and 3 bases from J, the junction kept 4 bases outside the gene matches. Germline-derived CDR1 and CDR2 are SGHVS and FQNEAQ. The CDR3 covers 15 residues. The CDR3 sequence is CASSLEGARTDTQYF. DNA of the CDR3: TGTGCCAGCAGCTTAGAGGGGGCCCGGACAGATACGCAGTATTTT.

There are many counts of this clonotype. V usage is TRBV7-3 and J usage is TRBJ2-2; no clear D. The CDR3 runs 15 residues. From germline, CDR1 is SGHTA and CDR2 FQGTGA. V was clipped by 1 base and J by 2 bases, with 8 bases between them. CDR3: CASSLMGTNTGELFF. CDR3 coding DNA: TGTGCCAGCAGCTTAATGGGCACTAACACCGGGGAGCTGTTTTTT. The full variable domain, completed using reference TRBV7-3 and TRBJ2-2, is GAGVSQTPSNKVTEKGKYVELRCDPISGHTALYWYRQSLGQGPEFLIYFQGTGAADDSGLPNDRFFAVRPEGSVSTLKIQRTERGDSAVYLCASSLMGTNTGELFFGEGSRLTVL.

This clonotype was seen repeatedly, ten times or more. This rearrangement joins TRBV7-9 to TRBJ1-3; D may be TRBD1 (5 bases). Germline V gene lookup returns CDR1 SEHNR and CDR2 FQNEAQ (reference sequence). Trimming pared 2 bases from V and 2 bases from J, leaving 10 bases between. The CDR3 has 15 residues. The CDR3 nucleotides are TGTGCCAGCAGCTTAACTGCAGGGACTGGAAACACCATATATTTT. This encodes CASSLTAGTGNTIYF. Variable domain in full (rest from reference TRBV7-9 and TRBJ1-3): DTGVSQNPRHKITKRGQNVTFRCDPISEHNRLYWYRQTLGQGPEFLTYFQNEAQLEKSRLLSDRFSAERPKGSFSTLEIQRTEQGDSAMYLCASSLTAGTGNTIYFGEGSWLTVV.

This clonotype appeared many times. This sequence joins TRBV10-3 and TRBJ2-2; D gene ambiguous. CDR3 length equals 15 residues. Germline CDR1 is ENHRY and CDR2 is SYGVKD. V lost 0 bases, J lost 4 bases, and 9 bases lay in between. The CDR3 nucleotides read TGTGCCATCAGTGAGTCGATTCTAAGCACCGGGGAGCTGTTTTTT. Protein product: CAISESILSTGELFF.

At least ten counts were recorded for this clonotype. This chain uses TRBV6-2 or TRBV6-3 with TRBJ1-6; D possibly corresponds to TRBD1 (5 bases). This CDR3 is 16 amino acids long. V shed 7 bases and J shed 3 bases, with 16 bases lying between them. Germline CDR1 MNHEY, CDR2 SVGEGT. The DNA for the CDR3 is TGTGCCAGCACCGCCATCGGGGGGATCTATAATTCACCCCTCCACTTT. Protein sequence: CASTAIGGIYNSPLHF.

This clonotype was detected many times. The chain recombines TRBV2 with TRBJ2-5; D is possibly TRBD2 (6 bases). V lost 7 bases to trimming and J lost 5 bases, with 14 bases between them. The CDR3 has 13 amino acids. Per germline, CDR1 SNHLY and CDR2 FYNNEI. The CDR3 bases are TGTGCCAGCACCGAGGGACTCCGGGAGACCCAGTACTTC. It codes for CASTEGLRETQYF.

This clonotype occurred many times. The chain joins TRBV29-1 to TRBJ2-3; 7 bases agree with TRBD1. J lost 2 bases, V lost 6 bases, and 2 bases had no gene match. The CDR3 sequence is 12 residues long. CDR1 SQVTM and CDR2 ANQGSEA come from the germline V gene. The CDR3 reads CSVEGATDTQYF. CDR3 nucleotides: TGCAGCGTCGAGGGGGCCACAGATACGCAGTATTTT.

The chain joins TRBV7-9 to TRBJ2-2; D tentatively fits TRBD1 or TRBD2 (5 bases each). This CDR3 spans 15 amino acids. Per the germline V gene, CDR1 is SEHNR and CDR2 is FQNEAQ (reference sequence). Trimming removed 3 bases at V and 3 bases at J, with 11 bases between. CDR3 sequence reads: CASSLAGADTGELFF. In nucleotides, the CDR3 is TGTGCCAGCAGCTTGGCCGGGGCGGACACCGGGGAGCTGTTTTTT.

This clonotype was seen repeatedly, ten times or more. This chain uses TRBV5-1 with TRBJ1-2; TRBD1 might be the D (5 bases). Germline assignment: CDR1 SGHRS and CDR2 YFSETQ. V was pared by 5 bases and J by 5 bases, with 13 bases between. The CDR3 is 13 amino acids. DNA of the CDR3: TGCGCCAGCAGTCTTTCCGGGACGTATGGCTACACCTTC. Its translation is CASSLSGTYGYTF.

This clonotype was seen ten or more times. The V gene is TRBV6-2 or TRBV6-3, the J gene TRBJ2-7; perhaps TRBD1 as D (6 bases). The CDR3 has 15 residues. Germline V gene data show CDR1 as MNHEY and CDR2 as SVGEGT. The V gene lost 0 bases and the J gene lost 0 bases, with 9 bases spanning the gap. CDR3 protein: CASSYSTGPSYEQYF. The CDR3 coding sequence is TGTGCCAGCAGTTACTCGACAGGACCCTCCTACGAGCAGTACTTC.

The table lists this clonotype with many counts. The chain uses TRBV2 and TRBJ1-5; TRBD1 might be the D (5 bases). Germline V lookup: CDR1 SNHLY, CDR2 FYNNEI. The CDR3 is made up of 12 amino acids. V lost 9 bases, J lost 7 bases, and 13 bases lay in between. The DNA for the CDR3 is TGTGCCAGTGCGGTAGGGGAGCAGCCCCAGCATTTT. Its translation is CASAVGEQPQHF.

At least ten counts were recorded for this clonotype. Here the CDR3 DNA reads TGCGCCAGCAGCCCGCGGGTGGAAGAGACCCAGTACTTC. Protein: CASSPRVEETQYF. The chain carries TRBV4-1 and TRBJ2-5; tentative D call: TRBD2 (5 bases). The V and J ends lost 4 bases and 3 bases respectively, with 9 bases between them. This CDR3 comprises 13 residues. CDR1 is MGHRA and CDR2 is YSYEKL in the germline V gene.

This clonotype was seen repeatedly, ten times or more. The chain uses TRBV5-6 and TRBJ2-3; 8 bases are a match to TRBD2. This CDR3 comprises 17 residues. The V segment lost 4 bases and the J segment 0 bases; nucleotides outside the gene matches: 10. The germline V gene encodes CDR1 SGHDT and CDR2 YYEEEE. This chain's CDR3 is CASSGLTSGSSTDTQYF. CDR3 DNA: TGTGCCAGCAGCGGCCTCACTAGCGGATCAAGCACAGATACGCAGTATTTT.

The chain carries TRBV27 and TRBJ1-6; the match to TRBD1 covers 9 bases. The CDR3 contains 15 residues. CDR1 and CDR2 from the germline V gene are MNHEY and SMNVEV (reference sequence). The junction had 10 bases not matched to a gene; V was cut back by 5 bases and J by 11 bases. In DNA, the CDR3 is TGTGCCAGCAGTGGGACAGGGTATGGGAGGACACCCCTCCACTTT. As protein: CASSGTGYGRTPLHF.

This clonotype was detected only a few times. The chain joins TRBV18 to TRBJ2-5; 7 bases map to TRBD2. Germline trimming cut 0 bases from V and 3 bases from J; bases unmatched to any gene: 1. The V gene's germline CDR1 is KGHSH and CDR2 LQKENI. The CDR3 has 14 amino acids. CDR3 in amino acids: CASSPPAGEETQYF. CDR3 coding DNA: TGTGCCAGCTCACCACCGGCGGGGGAAGAGACCCAGTACTTC.

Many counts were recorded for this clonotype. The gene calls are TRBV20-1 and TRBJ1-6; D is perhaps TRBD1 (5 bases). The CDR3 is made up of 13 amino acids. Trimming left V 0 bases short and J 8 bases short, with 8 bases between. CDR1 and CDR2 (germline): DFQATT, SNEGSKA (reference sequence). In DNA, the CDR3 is TGCAGTGCTAGAGAGACGGGGGATTCACCCCTCCACTTT. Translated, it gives CSARETGDSPLHF.

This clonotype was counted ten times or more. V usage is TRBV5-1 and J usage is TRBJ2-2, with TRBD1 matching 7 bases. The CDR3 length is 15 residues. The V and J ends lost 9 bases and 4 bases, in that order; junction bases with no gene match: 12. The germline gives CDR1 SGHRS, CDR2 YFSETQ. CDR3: CATQEGGRSTGELFF. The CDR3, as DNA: TGCGCCACCCAAGAAGGGGGCAGAAGCACCGGGGAGCTGTTTTTT.

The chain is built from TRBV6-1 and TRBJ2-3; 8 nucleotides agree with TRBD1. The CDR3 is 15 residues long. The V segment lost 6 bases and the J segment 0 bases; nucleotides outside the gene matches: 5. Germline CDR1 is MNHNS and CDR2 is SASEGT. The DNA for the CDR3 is TGTGCCAGCAGGGCAGGGGGCGGGAGCACAGATACGCAGTATTTT. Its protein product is CASRAGGGSTDTQYF.